The 31 T cell receptor beta chains below come from one sample, sequenced in a study of blood T cell repertoires in COVID-19. Using immunoSEQ multiplex PCR, the repertoire was profiled, and TCRdb retains in-frame clones only, with some absent. The sample contains some 88,000 clones, over 75% of which appear only once. The sequenced material came from peripheral blood. These receptors were obtained from a woman between 70 and 85 years old with acute or convalescent COVID-19.

The chain is built from TRBV9 and TRBJ1-2; D is perhaps TRBD1 (5 bases). This CDR3 contains 14 residues. Trimming pared 0 bases from V and 8 bases from J, leaving 14 bases between. Germline lookup yields CDR1 SGDLS and CDR2 YYNGEE. The DNA for the CDR3 is TGTGCCAGCAGCGTAGAGATCCAGGGTGGCGGCTACACCTTC. Residues: CASSVEIQGGGYTF.

This clone has a handful of counts. The chain links TRBV27 to TRBJ1-2; D ambiguous. The CDR3 loop spans 13 amino acids. V dropped 3 bases and J dropped 7 bases, with 12 bases sitting between them. CDR1 and CDR2 (germline): MNHEY, SMNVEV (reference sequence). The CDR3 DNA sequence: TGTGCCAGCAGTTTCAATAGCGTTGGTGGCTACACCTTC. Residues: CASSFNSVGGYTF.

The rearrangement joins TRBV27 to TRBJ1-1; tentative D call: TRBD1 (6 bases). CDR1 and CDR2 from the germline V gene are MNHEY and SMNVEV (reference sequence). The V end lost 7 bases, the J end lost 5 bases, and 17 bases lay between the germline ends. The CDR3 is 14 residues long. The CDR3 sequence is CASKLQGGVTEAFF. The CDR3 region has the DNA TGTGCCAGCAAACTACAGGGTGGTGTAACTGAAGCTTTCTTT.

The V and J genes are TRBV15 and TRBJ1-2, with D possibly TRBD1 on 6 matching bases. Between the trimmed V and J ends, which lost 1 base and 5 bases, there was a span of 14 bases. Germline V gene sequence: CDR1 LNHNV, CDR2 YYDKDF (reference sequence). This CDR3 spans 15 amino acids. DNA of the CDR3: TGTGCCACCAGCAGAGGGAGGACAGAAACTTATGGCTACACCTTC. It translates to CATSRGRTETYGYTF.

This sequence joins TRBV27 and TRBJ1-6; no definite D call. Trimming stripped 6 bases from V and 6 bases from J, with 3 bases between. Germline V gene sequence: CDR1 MNHEY, CDR2 SMNVEV (reference sequence). This CDR3 comprises 11 residues. The CDR3 here is CASRSNSPLHF. The CDR3 DNA sequence: TGTGCCAGCAGGAGTAATTCACCCCTCCACTTT.

The chain couples TRBV4-3 to TRBJ2-1; maybe TRBD2 (5 bases). The CDR3 has 13 residues. Deletions cut 0 bases from V and 9 bases from J, with 9 bases between. The germline CDR1 and CDR2 sequences are LGHNA and YSLEER. CDR3 sequence: CASSQETAGEQFF. In DNA, the CDR3 is TGCGCCAGCAGCCAAGAAACCGCGGGTGAGCAGTTCTTC.

The chain has TRBV11-2 and TRBJ1-2; D gene uncertain. The V end was cut by 1 base, the J end by 4 bases, with 7 bases between. Germline CDR1 reads SGHAT; CDR2 reads FQNNGV. This CDR3 is 13 amino acids long. The CDR3 nucleotides are TGTGCCAGCAGCTTAGGTGCGGTCTATGGCTACACCTTC. Protein: CASSLGAVYGYTF.

The chain couples TRBV6-5 to TRBJ1-4; no clear D. CDR1 is MNHEY and CDR2 is SVGAGI in the germline V gene. V was pared by 0 bases and J by 7 bases, with 12 bases between. The CDR3 is 15 amino acids. CDR3 DNA: TGTGCCAGCAGTTACTCGAGGTCACGCGCTGAAAAACTGTTTTTT. Translation: CASSYSRSRAEKLFF.

There are a few counts of this clone. CDR3 DNA sequence: TGTGCCAGCAGTCTACAGGGTAGATCACCCCTCCACTTT. As protein: CASSLQGRSPLHF. The J gene is TRBJ1-6, the V gene TRBV7-6; TRBD1 might be the D (6 bases). Deletions cut 6 bases from V and 10 bases from J, with 13 bases between. This CDR3 spans 13 amino acids. Germline V gives CDR1 SGHVS, CDR2 FNYEAQ.

This clone came up once. The chain recombines TRBV6-5 with TRBJ2-5, with a tentative D call TRBD1 (6 bases). V gave up 2 bases and J gave up 1 base, with 8 bases separating them. Germline V gives CDR1 MNHEY, CDR2 SVGAGI. This CDR3 is 14 amino acids long. The CDR3 nucleotides are TGTGCCAGCAGTTACGGACAGTTCCAAGAGACCCAGTACTTC. It yields the protein CASSYGQFQETQYF.

J is TRBJ2-1 and V is TRBV5-6, with a weak D call TRBD1 (6 bases). V was shortened by 0 bases and J by 6 bases, with 7 bases between the two germline ends. CDR1 SGHDT and CDR2 YYEEEE come from the germline V gene. The CDR3 spans 13 residues. CDR3 loop: CASSLVQGNEQFF. The CDR3 nucleotides read TGTGCCAGCAGCTTGGTACAGGGCAATGAGCAGTTCTTC.

The table lists this clone with a count of one. The chain couples TRBV19 to TRBJ2-2; D is unclear. V was cut by 8 bases and J by 3 bases, with 4 bases left in between. CDR3 length equals 11 residues. Germline loops: CDR1 LNHDA, CDR2 SQIVND (reference sequence). CDR3 sequence: CASSYTGELFF. The CDR3 DNA follows: TGTGCCAGTTCATACACCGGGGAGCTGTTTTTT.

This chain connects TRBV7-8 to TRBJ2-7; D is undetermined. The CDR3 totals 13 residues. V was cut by 4 bases and J by 6 bases, with 13 bases left in between. In germline, CDR1 is SGHVS, CDR2 FQNEAQ. CDR3 nucleotides: TGTGCCAGCAGCTCTCGCTCAGGTCTCGAGCAGTACGTC. Protein: CASSSRSGLEQYV.

This sequence joins TRBV2 and TRBJ2-1; 15 bases line up with TRBD2. The CDR3 is made up of 14 amino acids. The ends lost 10 bases at V and 10 bases at J; junction bases unmatched: 8. CDR1 and CDR2 (germline): SNHLY, FYNNEI. CDR3 sequence (DNA): TGTGCCATCTGGGCAGGACTAGCGGGAGGGGAGCAGTTCTTC. Amino acid sequence: CAIWAGLAGGEQFF.

The V call is TRBV10-3, the J call TRBJ1-2, with D maybe TRBD1 (5 bases). The germline CDR1 and CDR2 sequences are ENHRY and SYGVKD. V was cut by 3 bases and J by 6 bases, with 17 bases left in between. The CDR3 runs to 15 residues. CDR3 in amino acids: CAISDWGTASDGYTF. In nucleotides, the CDR3 is TGTGCCATCAGTGACTGGGGCACCGCATCCGATGGCTACACCTTC.

V and J are TRBV7-9 and TRBJ2-5, with D possibly TRBD1 on 5 matching bases. The V end was cut by 7 bases, the J end by 1 base, with 13 bases between. The length of the CDR3 is 14 residues. Looked up from germline, CDR1 is SEHNR and CDR2 is FQNEAQ (reference sequence). DNA for the CDR3: TGTGCCAGCAAGGAGACAGCTACCCAAGAGACCCAGTACTTC. It specifies CASKETATQETQYF.

This clone was seen just once. This chain joins TRBV30 and TRBJ2-7; D perhaps matches TRBD1 (6 bases). Trimming took 2 bases from V and 7 from J, leaving 15 bases between them. Germline lookup yields CDR1 GTSNPN and CDR2 SVGIG (reference sequence). The CDR3 consists of 13 residues. This CDR3 reads CAWSHRAVGEQYV. CDR3 in DNA: TGTGCCTGGAGTCACAGGGCTGTCGGGGAGCAGTACGTC.

This sequence joins TRBV10-3 and TRBJ1-1; D unclear. Germline V gives CDR1 ENHRY, CDR2 SYGVKD. The V gene lost 3 bases and the J gene lost 1 base, with 15 bases spanning the gap. The CDR3 consists of 16 residues. DNA for the CDR3: TGTGCCATCAGTGACCCGAATAGCCAGACGAACACTGAAGCTTTCTTT. Its protein is CAISDPNSQTNTEAFF.

This chain links TRBV7-9 with TRBJ1-1; tentative D call: TRBD1 (5 bases). This CDR3 is built from 14 residues. Per germline, CDR1 SEHNR and CDR2 FQNEAQ (reference sequence). V dropped 3 bases and J dropped 1 base, with 9 bases sitting between them. CDR3 amino acids: CASSLGRTNTEAFF. In nucleotides, the CDR3 is TGTGCCAGCAGCTTGGGGCGGACGAACACTGAAGCTTTCTTT.

There are a few counts of this clone. The chain is built from TRBV21-1 and TRBJ1-1. TRBV21-1 represents a pseudogene. This CDR3 has 15 amino acids. The CDR3 region has the DNA TGTGCCAGCAGCAACTCCCGGGACTTCTCTATCCGAGCTTTCTTT. It yields the protein CASSNSRDFSIRAFF.

This clone is judged medium-sized (0.01 to 0.1%). Other nucleotide sequences in the sample specify the same CDR3. The chain recombines TRBV27 with TRBJ2-2, with 7 bases identical to TRBD1. This CDR3 is 14 amino acids long. J gave up 4 bases and V 5 bases, and 4 bases lay outside the gene matches. Germline CDR1 reads MNHEY; CDR2 reads SMNVEV (reference sequence). DNA of the CDR3: TGTGCCAGCAGTAGACAGGGCTCCACCGGGGAGCTGTTTTTT. Translating gives CASSRQGSTGELFF.

The chain couples TRBV19 to TRBJ1-3; TRBD1 might be the D (5 bases). Looked up from germline, CDR1 is LNHDA and CDR2 is SQIVND (reference sequence). V dropped 2 bases and J dropped 7 bases, with 21 bases sitting between them. CDR3 length: 17 residues. CDR3 sequence: CASSIMPPAGKGNTIYF. The CDR3 bases are TGTGCCAGTAGTATAATGCCCCCGGCAGGGAAGGGGAACACCATATATTTT.

The rearrangement joins TRBV7-9 to TRBJ1-5; 9 bases are shared with TRBD1. Germline loops: CDR1 SEHNR, CDR2 FQNEAQ (reference sequence). This CDR3 comprises 18 residues. V was clipped by 4 bases and J by 0 bases; unmatched bases: 10. The CDR3 loop is CASSSAGTGSVSNQPQHF. CDR3 in DNA: TGTGCCAGCAGCTCGGCAGGGACAGGGTCGGTTAGCAATCAGCCCCAGCATTTT.

The chain is built from TRBV7-5 and TRBJ2-1; TRBD2, as called in the table, went unchecked against the DNA. TRBV7-5 is a recognized pseudogene. The CDR3 is 16 residues long. CDR3 amino acids: CARSLAPGLEVESQFF. As DNA, the CDR3 is TGTGCCAGAAGCTTAGCCCCGGGACTGGAAGTTGAATCGCAGTTCTTC.

This rearrangement joins TRBV27 to TRBJ2-7; 7 bases line up with TRBD1. The junction had 3 bases not matched to a gene; V was cut back by 2 bases and J by 2 bases. The germline CDR1 and CDR2 sequences are MNHEY and SMNVEV (reference sequence). The CDR3 spans 14 residues. This CDR3 is CASSLRTGAYEQYV. The CDR3 DNA follows: TGTGCCAGCAGTTTACGGACAGGAGCCTACGAGCAGTACGTC.

The chain is built from TRBV6-2 or TRBV6-3 and TRBJ1-2; D is uncertain. Germline V gives CDR1 MNHEY, CDR2 SVGEGT. V dropped 4 bases and J dropped 4 bases, with 7 bases sitting between them. The CDR3 is made up of 12 amino acids. CDR3 nucleotides: TGTGCCAGCAGTTTTCCGTCCTATGGCTACACCTTC. Translation gives CASSFPSYGYTF.

As DNA, the CDR3 is TGTGCCAGCAGTCTAGGGGGGGACACAGATACGCAGTATTTT. Its protein product is CASSLGGDTDTQYF. The gene calls are TRBV6-1 and TRBJ2-3; the D gene is possibly TRBD2 (7 bases). CDR1 MNHNS and CDR2 SASEGT come from the germline V gene. With 5 bases removed from V and 2 bases from J, the gap between germline ends came to 11 bases. The CDR3 has 14 residues.

The CDR3 here is CASGLIPYEQFF. In nucleotides, the CDR3 is TGTGCTAGTGGTTTAATCCCTTATGAGCAGTTCTTC. The V and J genes are TRBV12-5 and TRBJ2-1; D unresolved. This CDR3 spans 12 amino acids. Germline V gene lookup returns CDR1 LGHNT and CDR2 FRNRAP. Trimming removed 3 bases at V and 8 bases at J, with 8 bases between.

This sequence joins TRBV19 and TRBJ1-5; D possibly corresponds to TRBD1 (6 bases). The CDR3 is 18 residues long. The germline V and J ends were trimmed by 6 bases and 0 bases, with 21 bases remaining between them. Germline loops: CDR1 LNHDA, CDR2 SQIVND (reference sequence). CDR3 amino acids: CASREDSERVYSNQPQHF. The CDR3 coding sequence is TGTGCCAGTAGAGAGGACAGCGAAAGAGTCTATAGCAATCAGCCCCAGCATTTT.

V gene TRBV5-8 combines with J gene TRBJ1-1; 8 bases agree with TRBD1. The CDR3 runs 13 residues. CDR1 is SGHTS, CDR2 YDEGEE, per germline. The V segment lost 4 bases and the J segment 6 bases; nucleotides outside the gene matches: 5. This CDR3 is CASSQGAYSEAFF. CDR3 in DNA: TGTGCCAGCAGCCAGGGGGCGTACTCTGAAGCTTTCTTT. The complete variable domain, with remaining parts taken from reference TRBV5-8 and TRBJ1-1, reads EAGVTQSPTHLIKTRGQQATLRCSPISGHTSVYWYQQALGLGLQFLLWYDEGEERNRGNFPPRFSGRQFPNYSSELNVNALELEDSALYLCASSQGAYSEAFFGQGTRLTVV.

This clone occurred a few times. The genes are TRBV5-1 and TRBJ2-3; 9 bases map to TRBD2. This CDR3 is built from 16 residues. Germline V gene data show CDR1 as SGHRS and CDR2 as YFSETQ. V shed 3 bases, J shed 3 bases, and the junction held 8 bases outside the gene matches. CDR3 in DNA: TGCGCCAGCAGCTCTCGAAGCGGGGGGTCTACAGATACGCAGTATTTT. This translates into CASSSRSGGSTDTQYF.